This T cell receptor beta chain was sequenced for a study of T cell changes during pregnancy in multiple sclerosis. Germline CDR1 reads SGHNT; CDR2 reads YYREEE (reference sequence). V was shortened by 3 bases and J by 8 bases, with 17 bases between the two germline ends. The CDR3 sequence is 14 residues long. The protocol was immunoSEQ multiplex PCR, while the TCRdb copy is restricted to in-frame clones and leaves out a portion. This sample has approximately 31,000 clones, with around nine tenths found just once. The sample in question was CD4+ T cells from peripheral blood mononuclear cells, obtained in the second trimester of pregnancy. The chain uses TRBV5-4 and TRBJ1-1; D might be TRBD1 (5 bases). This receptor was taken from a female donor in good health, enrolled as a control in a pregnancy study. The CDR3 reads CASSSERGTREAFF. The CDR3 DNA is TGTGCCAGCAGCTCGGAACGCGGGACCAGGGAAGCTTTCTTT. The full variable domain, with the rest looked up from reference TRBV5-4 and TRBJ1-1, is ETGVTQSPTHLIKTRGQQVTLRCSSQSGHNTVSWYQQALGQGPQFIFQYYREEENGRGNFPPRFSGLQFPNYSSELNVNALELDDSALYLCASSSERGTREAFFGQGTRLTVV.